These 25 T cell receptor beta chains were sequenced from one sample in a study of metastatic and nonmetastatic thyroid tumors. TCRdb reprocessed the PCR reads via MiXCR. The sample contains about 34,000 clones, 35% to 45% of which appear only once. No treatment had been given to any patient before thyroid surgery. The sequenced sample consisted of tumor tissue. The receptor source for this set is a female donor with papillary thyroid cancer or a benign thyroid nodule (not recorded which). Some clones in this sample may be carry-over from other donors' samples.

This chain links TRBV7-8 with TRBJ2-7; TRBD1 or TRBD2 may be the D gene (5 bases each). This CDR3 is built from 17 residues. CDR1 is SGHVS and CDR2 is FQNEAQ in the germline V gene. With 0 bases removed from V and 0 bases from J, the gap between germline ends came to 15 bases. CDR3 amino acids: CASSLASIAGASYEQYF. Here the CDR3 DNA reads TGTGCCAGCAGCTTAGCGTCTATCGCCGGGGCCTCCTACGAGCAGTACTTC.

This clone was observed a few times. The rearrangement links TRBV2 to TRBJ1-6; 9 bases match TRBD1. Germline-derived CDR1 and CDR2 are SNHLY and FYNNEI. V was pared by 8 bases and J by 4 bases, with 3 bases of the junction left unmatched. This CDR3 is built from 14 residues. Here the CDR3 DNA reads TGTGCCAGCGGGACAGGGAATTATAATTCACCCCTCCACTTT. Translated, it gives CASGTGNYNSPLHF.

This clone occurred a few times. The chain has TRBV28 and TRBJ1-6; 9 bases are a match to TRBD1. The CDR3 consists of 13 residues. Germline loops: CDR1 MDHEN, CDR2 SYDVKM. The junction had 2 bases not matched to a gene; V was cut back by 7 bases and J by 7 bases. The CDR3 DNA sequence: TGTGCCAGCATAACAGGGGGCAATTCACCCCTCCACTTT. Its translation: CASITGGNSPLHF.

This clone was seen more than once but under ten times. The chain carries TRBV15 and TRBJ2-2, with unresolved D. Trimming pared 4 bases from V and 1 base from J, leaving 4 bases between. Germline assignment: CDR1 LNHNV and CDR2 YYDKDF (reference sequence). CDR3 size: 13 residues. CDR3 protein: CATSIVNTGELFF. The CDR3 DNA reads TGTGCCACCAGCATAGTGAACACCGGGGAGCTGTTTTTT.

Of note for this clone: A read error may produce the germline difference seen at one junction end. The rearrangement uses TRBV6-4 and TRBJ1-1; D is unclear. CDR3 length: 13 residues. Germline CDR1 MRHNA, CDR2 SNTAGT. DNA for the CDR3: TGTTCCAGCAGGAGTCTGCTGAACACTGAAGCTTTCTTT. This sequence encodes CSSRSLLNTEAFF.

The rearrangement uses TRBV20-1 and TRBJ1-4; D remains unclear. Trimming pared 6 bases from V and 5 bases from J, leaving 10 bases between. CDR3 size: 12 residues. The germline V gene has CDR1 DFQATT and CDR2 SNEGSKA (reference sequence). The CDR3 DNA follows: TGCAGTGCGTGGAGGGAGAATGAAAAACTGTTTTTT. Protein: CSAWRENEKLFF.

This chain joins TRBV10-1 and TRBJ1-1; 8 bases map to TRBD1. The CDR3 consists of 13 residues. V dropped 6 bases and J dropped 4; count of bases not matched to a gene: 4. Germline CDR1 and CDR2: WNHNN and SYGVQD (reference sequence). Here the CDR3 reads CASSGTGPTEAFF. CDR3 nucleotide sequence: TGCGCCAGCAGCGGGACAGGTCCCACTGAAGCTTTCTTT.

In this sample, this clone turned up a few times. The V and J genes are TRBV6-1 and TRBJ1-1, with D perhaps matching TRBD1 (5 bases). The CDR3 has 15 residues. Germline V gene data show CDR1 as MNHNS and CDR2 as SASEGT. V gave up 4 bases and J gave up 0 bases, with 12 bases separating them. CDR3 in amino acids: CASSAGGIMNTEAFF. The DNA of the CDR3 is TGTGCCAGCAGTGCGGGGGGGATCATGAACACTGAAGCTTTCTTT.

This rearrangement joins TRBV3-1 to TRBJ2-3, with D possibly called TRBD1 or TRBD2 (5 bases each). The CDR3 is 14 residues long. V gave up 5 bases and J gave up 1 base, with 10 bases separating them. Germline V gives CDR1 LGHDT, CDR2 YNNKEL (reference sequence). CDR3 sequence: CASSRGVGTDTQYF. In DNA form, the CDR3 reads TGTGCCAGCAGCAGGGGAGTGGGCACAGATACGCAGTATTTT.

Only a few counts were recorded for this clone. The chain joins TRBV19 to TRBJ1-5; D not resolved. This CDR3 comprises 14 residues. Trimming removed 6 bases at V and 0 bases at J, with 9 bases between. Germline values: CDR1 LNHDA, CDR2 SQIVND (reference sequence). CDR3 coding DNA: TGTGCCAGTAGACTCACAAATAGCAATCAGCCCCAGCATTTT. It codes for CASRLTNSNQPQHF. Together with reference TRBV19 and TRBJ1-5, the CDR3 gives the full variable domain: DGGITQSPKYLFRKEGQNVTLSCEQNLNHDAMYWYRQDPGQGLRLIYYSQIVNDFQKGDIAEGYSVSREKKESFPLTVTSAQKNPTAFYLCASRLTNSNQPQHFGDGTRLSIL.

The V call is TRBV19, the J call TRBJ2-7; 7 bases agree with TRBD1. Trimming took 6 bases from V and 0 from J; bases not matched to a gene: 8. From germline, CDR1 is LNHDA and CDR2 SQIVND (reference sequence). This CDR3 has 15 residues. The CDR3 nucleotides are TGTGCCAGTAGAGCCGGGACAGAGTTCTCCTACGAGCAGTACTTC. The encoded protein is CASRAGTEFSYEQYF.

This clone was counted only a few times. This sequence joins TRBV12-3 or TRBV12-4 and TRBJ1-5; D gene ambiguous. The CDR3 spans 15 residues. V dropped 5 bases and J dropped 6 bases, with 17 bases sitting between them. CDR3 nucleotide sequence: TGTGCCAGCAGTCGACACGGGCCTGGGGTTCAGCCCCAGCATTTT. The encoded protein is CASSRHGPGVQPQHF.

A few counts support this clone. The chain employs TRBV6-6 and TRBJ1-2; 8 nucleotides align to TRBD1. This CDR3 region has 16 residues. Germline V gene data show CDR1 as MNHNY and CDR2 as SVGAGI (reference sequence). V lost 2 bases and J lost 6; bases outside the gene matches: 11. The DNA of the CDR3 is TGTGCCAGCAGTTACCGTAAAGACGACAGGGGCCATGGCTACACCTTC. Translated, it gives CASSYRKDDRGHGYTF.

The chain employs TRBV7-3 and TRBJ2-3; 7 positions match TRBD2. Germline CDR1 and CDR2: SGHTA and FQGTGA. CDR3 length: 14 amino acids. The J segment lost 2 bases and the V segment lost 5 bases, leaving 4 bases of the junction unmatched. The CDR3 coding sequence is TGTGCCAGCAGCCCTACTAGCGACACAGATACGCAGTATTTT. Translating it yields CASSPTSDTDTQYF.

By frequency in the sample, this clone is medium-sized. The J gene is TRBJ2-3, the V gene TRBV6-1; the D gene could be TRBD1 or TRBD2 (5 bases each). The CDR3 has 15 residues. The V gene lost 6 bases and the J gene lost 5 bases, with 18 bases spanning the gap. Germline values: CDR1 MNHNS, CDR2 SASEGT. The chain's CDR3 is CASRPGTADKDTQYF. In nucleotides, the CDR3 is TGTGCCAGCAGGCCCGGGACGGCCGATAAAGATACGCAGTATTTT.

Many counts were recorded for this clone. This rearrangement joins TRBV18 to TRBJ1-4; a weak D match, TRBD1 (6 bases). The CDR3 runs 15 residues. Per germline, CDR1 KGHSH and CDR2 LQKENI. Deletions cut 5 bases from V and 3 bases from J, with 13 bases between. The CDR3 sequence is CASSAARTANEKLFF. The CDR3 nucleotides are TGTGCCAGCTCAGCGGCTAGGACAGCTAATGAAAAACTGTTTTTT.

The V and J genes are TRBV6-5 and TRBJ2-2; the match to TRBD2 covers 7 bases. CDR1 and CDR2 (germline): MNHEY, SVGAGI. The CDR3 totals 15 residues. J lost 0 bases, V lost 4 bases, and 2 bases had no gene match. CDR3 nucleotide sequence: TGTGCCAGCAGTTGGAGCGGGGCGAACACCGGGGAGCTGTTTTTT. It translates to CASSWSGANTGELFF.

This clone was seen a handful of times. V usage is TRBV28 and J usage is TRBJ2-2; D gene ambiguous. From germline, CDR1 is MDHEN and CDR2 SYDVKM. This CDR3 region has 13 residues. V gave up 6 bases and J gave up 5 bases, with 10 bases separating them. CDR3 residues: CASSAPGTGELFF. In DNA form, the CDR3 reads TGTGCCAGCAGCGCCCCGGGTACCGGGGAGCTGTTTTTT.

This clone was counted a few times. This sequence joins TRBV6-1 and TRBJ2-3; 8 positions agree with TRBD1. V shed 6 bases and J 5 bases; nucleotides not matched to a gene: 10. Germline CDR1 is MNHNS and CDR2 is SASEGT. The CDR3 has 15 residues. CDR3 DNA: TGTGCCAGCAGCGTGGACAGGGTCCGATTAGATACGCAGTATTTT. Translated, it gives CASSVDRVRLDTQYF.

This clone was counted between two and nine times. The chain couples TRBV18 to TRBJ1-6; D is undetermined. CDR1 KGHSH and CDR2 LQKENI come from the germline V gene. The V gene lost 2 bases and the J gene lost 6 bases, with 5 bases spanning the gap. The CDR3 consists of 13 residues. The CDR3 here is CASSPGLNSPLHF. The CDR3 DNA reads TGTGCCAGCTCACCAGGGCTTAATTCACCCCTCCACTTT.

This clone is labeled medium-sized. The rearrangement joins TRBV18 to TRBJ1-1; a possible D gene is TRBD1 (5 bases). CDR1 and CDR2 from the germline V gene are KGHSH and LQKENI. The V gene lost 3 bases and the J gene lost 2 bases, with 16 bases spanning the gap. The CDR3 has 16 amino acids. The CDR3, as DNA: TGTGCCAGCTCACCCCCGGGTGGGGGAGCAAACACTGAAGCTTTCTTT. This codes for CASSPPGGGANTEAFF.

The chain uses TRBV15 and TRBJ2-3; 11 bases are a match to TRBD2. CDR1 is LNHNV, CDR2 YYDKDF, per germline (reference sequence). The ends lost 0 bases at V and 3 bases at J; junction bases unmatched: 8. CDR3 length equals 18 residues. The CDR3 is CATSRDVLAGAGTDTQYF. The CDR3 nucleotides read TGTGCCACCAGCAGAGACGTACTAGCGGGAGCTGGTACAGATACGCAGTATTTT.

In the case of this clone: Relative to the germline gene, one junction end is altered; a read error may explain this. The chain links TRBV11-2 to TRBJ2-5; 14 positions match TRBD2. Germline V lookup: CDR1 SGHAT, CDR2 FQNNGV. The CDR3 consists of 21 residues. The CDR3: CASSLRIPGLAGEKSYNEEFF. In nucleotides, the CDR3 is TGTGCCAGCAGCTTACGAATACCGGGACTAGCGGGAGAGAAGTCCTACAATGAGGAGTTCTTC.

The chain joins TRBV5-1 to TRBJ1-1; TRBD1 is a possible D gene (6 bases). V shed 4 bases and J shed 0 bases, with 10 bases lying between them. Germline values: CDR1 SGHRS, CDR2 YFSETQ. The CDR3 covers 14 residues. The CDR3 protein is CASSSTGLNTEAFF. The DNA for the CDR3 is TGCGCCAGCAGCAGTACAGGGTTGAACACTGAAGCTTTCTTT.

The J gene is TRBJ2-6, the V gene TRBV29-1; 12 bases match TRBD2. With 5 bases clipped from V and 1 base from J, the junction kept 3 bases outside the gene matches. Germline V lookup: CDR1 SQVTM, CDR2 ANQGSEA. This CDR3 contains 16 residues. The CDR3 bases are TGCAGCGTTTTCCTAGCGGGGGGGTCTGGGGCCAACGTCCTGACTTTC. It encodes CSVFLAGGSGANVLTF.